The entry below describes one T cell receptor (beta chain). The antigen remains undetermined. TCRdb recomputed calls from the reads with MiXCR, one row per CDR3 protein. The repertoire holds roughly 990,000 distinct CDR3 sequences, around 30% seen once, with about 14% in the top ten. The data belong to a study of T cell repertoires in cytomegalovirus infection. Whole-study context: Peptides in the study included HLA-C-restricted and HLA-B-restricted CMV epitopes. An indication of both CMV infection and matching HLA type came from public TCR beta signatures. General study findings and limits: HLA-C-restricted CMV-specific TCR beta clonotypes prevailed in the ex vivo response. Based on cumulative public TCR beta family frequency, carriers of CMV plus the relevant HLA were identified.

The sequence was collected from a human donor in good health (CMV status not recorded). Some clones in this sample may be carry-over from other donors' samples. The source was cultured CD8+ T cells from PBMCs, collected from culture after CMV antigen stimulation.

The CDR3 sequence is CASSLGRPLGNTIYF. In DNA form, the CDR3 reads TGTGCCAGCAGCTTAGGGCGACCGCTAGGAAACACCATATATTTT. The rearrangement uses TRBV7-8 and TRBJ1-3; no definite D call. CDR3 length equals 15 residues. Trimming took off 1 base at V and 4 bases at J, with 11 bases between the two ends. Germline V gene lookup returns CDR1 SGHVS and CDR2 FQNEAQ.